One and the same sample provided the 25 T cell receptor beta chains below, sequenced in a study of blood T cell repertoires in COVID-19. Repertoires were generated with immunoSEQ multiplex PCR, while TCRdb's copy carries only in-frame clones and drops some. The profile shows approximately 150,000 clones, approximately 83% of them singletons. Sequencing was done on a sample of peripheral blood. These TCRs come from a human donor in a cohort sampled during active COVID-19.

This clone showed up just once. This chain uses TRBV27 with TRBJ2-7; maybe TRBD2 (5 bases). The CDR3 totals 16 residues. Trimming cost V 0 bases and J 1 base, with 13 bases left between them. Germline-derived CDR1 and CDR2 are MNHEY and SMNVEV (reference sequence). Here the CDR3 DNA reads TGTGCCAGCAGTTTATCGATAAGGACTGAATCCTACGAGCAGTACTTC. Protein sequence: CASSLSIRTESYEQYF.

The chain combines TRBV2 with TRBJ1-4; 8 bases are a match to TRBD1. The CDR3 contains 14 residues. CDR1 and CDR2 from the germline V gene are SNHLY and FYNNEI. The V and J ends lost 4 bases and 6 bases, in that order; junction bases with no gene match: 4. CDR3 amino acids: CASSGTGRDEKLFF. The DNA of the CDR3 is TGTGCCAGCAGTGGGACAGGGCGGGATGAAAAACTGTTTTTT.

In its sample, this clone was seen once. The chain employs TRBV18 and TRBJ2-3; 15 bases are shared with TRBD2. V trimming: 3 bases; J trimming: 1 base; junction bases outside the gene matches: 2. CDR3 length: 17 residues. Per the germline V gene, CDR1 is KGHSH and CDR2 is LQKENI. The DNA for the CDR3 is TGTGCCAGCTCACCCGGGACTAGCGGGAGGCGCACAGATACGCAGTATTTT. Translating it yields CASSPGTSGRRTDTQYF.

The rearrangement links TRBV30 to TRBJ1-5; no clear D. The germline V gene has CDR1 GTSNPN and CDR2 SVGIG (reference sequence). Trimming removed 1 base from V and 4 bases from J, with 8 bases in between. The CDR3 extends over 13 amino acids. Here the CDR3 reads CAWSGGENQPQHF. CDR3 in DNA: TGTGCCTGGAGTGGAGGCGAGAATCAGCCCCAGCATTTT.

The J gene is TRBJ2-7, the V gene TRBV28; the D gene is possibly TRBD1 (6 bases). The CDR3 runs to 13 residues. With 5 bases removed from V and 0 bases from J, the gap between germline ends came to 8 bases. Looked up from germline, CDR1 is MDHEN and CDR2 is SYDVKM. In DNA form, the CDR3 reads TGTGCCAGCAGTACAGGGCTCTCCTACGAGCAGTACTTC. Its translation: CASSTGLSYEQYF.

The chain links TRBV5-4 to TRBJ2-5; D is uncertain. The CDR3 runs 13 residues. In germline, CDR1 is SGHNT, CDR2 YYREEE (reference sequence). The V gene lost 4 bases and the J gene lost 4 bases, with 11 bases spanning the gap. DNA of the CDR3: TGTGCCAGCAGCATGACAAGTCTAGAGACCCAGTACTTC. This codes for CASSMTSLETQYF. Filled out from reference TRBV5-4 and TRBJ2-5, the complete variable domain reads ETGVTQSPTHLIKTRGQQVTLRCSSQSGHNTVSWYQQALGQGPQFIFQYYREEENGRGNFPPRFSGLQFPNYSSELNVNALELDDSALYLCASSMTSLETQYFGPGTRLLVL.

This clone is a singleton in its sample. This chain joins TRBV6-2 or TRBV6-3 and TRBJ2-2; tentative D call: TRBD2 (6 bases). Germline V gene sequence: CDR1 MNHEY, CDR2 SVGEGT. Trimming cost V 4 bases and J 7 bases, with 13 bases left between them. The CDR3 sequence is 14 residues long. The CDR3 loop is CASSWREEGGELFF. CDR3 nucleotide sequence: TGTGCCAGCAGTTGGAGGGAAGAGGGCGGGGAGCTGTTTTTT.

The chain joins TRBV6-2 or TRBV6-3 to TRBJ2-5, with 8 bases fitting TRBD2. The CDR3 contains 17 residues. V lost 4 bases and J lost 6; bases outside the gene matches: 16. CDR1 and CDR2 (germline): MNHEY, SVGEGT. The CDR3 DNA follows: TGTGCCAGCAGTTCTCCCTCAGGGGCGGGAGGAGGAAAGACCCAGTACTTC. This gives the protein CASSSPSGAGGGKTQYF.

V and J are TRBV27 and TRBJ2-2; 13 positions agree with TRBD2. Germline CDR1 and CDR2: MNHEY and SMNVEV (reference sequence). The CDR3 has 16 amino acids. Unmatched junction bases numbered 7, after V lost 4 bases and J lost 8 bases. CDR3 in amino acids: CASSSRTSGRSGELFF. DNA of the CDR3: TGTGCCAGCAGTTCCAGGACTAGCGGGAGATCAGGGGAGCTGTTTTTT.

The rearrangement uses TRBV19 and TRBJ2-7; 9 nucleotides agree with TRBD2. The J segment lost 5 bases and the V segment lost 5 bases, leaving 19 bases of the junction unmatched. The CDR3 runs to 18 residues. CDR1 is LNHDA and CDR2 is SQIVND in the germline V gene (reference sequence). For the CDR3, the DNA is TGTGCCAGTAGTCTCCGGACTAGCGTCTACCTGGAGGCGGACGAGCAGTACTTC. Its protein product is CASSLRTSVYLEADEQYF.

This clone was detected only a few times. Germline and junction disagree at one end, which may indicate a read error. V is TRBV18 and J is TRBJ2-7; TRBD2 is a possible D gene (6 bases). In germline, CDR1 is KGHSH, CDR2 LQKENI. The CDR3 runs 15 residues. As DNA, the CDR3 is TGTGCCAGCTCGCCACCCGGGAGCCACTCCTACGAGCAGTACTTC. This gives the protein CASSPPGSHSYEQYF.

The J gene is TRBJ2-3, the V gene TRBV11-2, with 11 bases aligning to TRBD2. This CDR3 comprises 16 residues. V was pared by 2 bases and J by 0 bases, with 1 base of the junction left unmatched. In germline, CDR1 is SGHAT, CDR2 FQNNGV. DNA for the CDR3: TGTGCCAGCAGCTTAAGGACTAGCGGGAGCACAGATACGCAGTATTTT. It yields the protein CASSLRTSGSTDTQYF. Drawing the rest from reference TRBV11-2 and TRBJ2-3, the complete variable domain is EAGVAQSPRYKIIEKRQSVAFWCNPISGHATLYWYQQILGQGPKLLIQFQNNGVVDDSQLPKDRFSAERLKGVDSTLKIQPAKLEDSAVYLCASSLRTSGSTDTQYFGPGTRLTVL.

V and J are TRBV28 and TRBJ2-7, with D unresolved. Germline V gene lookup returns CDR1 MDHEN and CDR2 SYDVKM. V lost 1 base and J lost 3, with 10 bases in between. The CDR3 runs 14 residues. CDR3 loop: CASSLSPLDYEQYF. Here the CDR3 DNA reads TGTGCCAGCAGTTTATCCCCTTTAGACTACGAGCAGTACTTC.

This rearrangement joins TRBV6-6 to TRBJ1-6; possible D gene TRBD1, 6 bases. The V gene lost 4 bases and the J gene lost 7 bases, with 14 bases spanning the gap. CDR1 and CDR2 (germline): MNHNY, SVGAGI (reference sequence). CDR3 size: 15 residues. Here the CDR3 reads CASSSRGTGNSPLHF. The DNA for the CDR3 is TGTGCCAGCAGTTCTCGGGGTACAGGGAATTCACCCCTCCACTTT.

CDR3 protein: CASSLASDSEAFF. The CDR3 coding sequence is TGTGCCAGCAGCTTGGCGTCAGACTCTGAAGCTTTCTTT. The J gene is TRBJ1-1, the V gene TRBV5-5; D is uncertain. Deletions cut 0 bases from V and 6 bases from J, with 9 bases between. CDR1 is SGHKS, CDR2 YYEKEE, per germline (reference sequence). This CDR3 has 13 amino acids.

The chain carries TRBV6-2 or TRBV6-3 and TRBJ2-3; TRBD2 matches at 9 bases. The germline V gene encodes CDR1 MNHEY and CDR2 SVGEGT. V dropped 6 bases and J dropped 2; count of bases not matched to a gene: 6. This CDR3 region has 15 residues. The CDR3 loop reads CASSQRLADTDTQYF. CDR3 in DNA: TGTGCCAGCAGCCAAAGACTAGCGGACACAGATACGCAGTATTTT.

The CDR3 coding sequence is TGCAGCGTTGAAGAACAGGGACCTTATGGCTACACCTTC. It codes for CSVEEQGPYGYTF. The chain joins TRBV29-1 to TRBJ1-2; D possibly corresponds to TRBD1 (6 bases). The CDR3 is 13 residues long. Germline V gives CDR1 SQVTM, CDR2 ANQGSEA. With 0 bases removed from V and 5 bases from J, the gap between germline ends came to 10 bases.

This chain connects TRBV29-1 to TRBJ1-2, with D hard to call. Germline V CDR1 and CDR2: SQVTM, ANQGSEA. V lost 7 bases and J 7 bases, leaving 13 bases between the germline ends. The CDR3 is made up of 11 amino acids. The CDR3 DNA reads as TGCAGCGCGGAAGGACTCCGTGGCTACACCTTC. It specifies CSAEGLRGYTF. The whole variable domain, filled in from reference TRBV29-1 and TRBJ1-2, reads SAVISQKPSRDICQRGTSLTIQCQVDSQVTMMFWYRQQPGQSLTLIATANQGSEATYESGFVIDKFPISRPNLTFSTLTVSNMSPEDSSIYLCSAEGLRGYTFGSGTRLTVV.

The V call is TRBV3-1 (or the pseudogene TRBV3-2), the J call TRBJ2-7, with 8 bases identical to TRBD1. J lost 6 bases, V lost 4 bases, and 5 bases had no gene match. This CDR3 spans 13 amino acids. Germline V lookup: CDR1 LGHDT, CDR2 YNNKEL (reference sequence). CDR3 amino acids: CASSPGTGIEQYF. In nucleotides, the CDR3 is TGTGCCAGCAGCCCAGGGACAGGAATCGAGCAGTACTTC.

The sample holds one count of this clone. The CDR3 sequence is CASSLIQGDTEAFF. The CDR3 DNA reads as TGTGCCAGCAGCTTAATCCAGGGTGACACTGAAGCTTTCTTT. V usage is TRBV7-3 and J usage is TRBJ1-1; a weak D match, TRBD1 (5 bases). The CDR3 is 14 amino acids. CDR1 and CDR2 (germline): SGHTA, FQGTGA. The V gene lost 1 base and the J gene lost 3 bases, with 9 bases spanning the gap. Looking up the rest from reference TRBV7-3 and TRBJ1-1 gives the full variable domain: GAGVSQTPSNKVTEKGKYVELRCDPISGHTALYWYRQSLGQGPEFLIYFQGTGAADDSGLPNDRFFAVRPEGSVSTLKIQRTERGDSAVYLCASSLIQGDTEAFFGQGTRLTVV.

V and J are TRBV6-5 and TRBJ2-5, with 7 bases matching TRBD1. The germline gives CDR1 MNHEY, CDR2 SVGAGI. The CDR3 has 13 amino acids. The ends lost 6 bases at V and 3 bases at J; junction bases unmatched: 4. Here the CDR3 DNA reads TGTGCCAGCAGGGTACAGGGGAAAGAGACCCAGTACTTC. It translates to CASRVQGKETQYF.

The CDR3 loop is CASSLHGGGETQYF. CDR3 sequence (DNA): TGTGCCAGCAGCTTACACGGAGGAGGAGAGACCCAGTACTTC. The V call is TRBV7-2, the J call TRBJ2-5, with D possibly being TRBD2 (5 bases). Germline CDR1 is SGHTA and CDR2 is FQGNSA. V was shortened by 2 bases and J by 4 bases, with 11 bases between the two germline ends. CDR3 length equals 14 residues.

This clone showed up just once. The rearrangement joins TRBV5-1 to TRBJ1-3; the D gene is possibly TRBD1 (5 bases). V gave up 3 bases and J gave up 0 bases, with 16 bases separating them. The CDR3 has 17 amino acids. The germline CDR1 and CDR2 sequences are SGHRS and YFSETQ. CDR3 residues: CASSSRPQGRSGNTIYF. CDR3 sequence (DNA): TGCGCCAGCAGCTCCCGACCGCAGGGTCGCTCTGGAAACACCATATATTTT. Looking up the rest from reference TRBV5-1 and TRBJ1-3 gives the full variable domain: KAGVTQTPRYLIKTRGQQVTLSCSPISGHRSVSWYQQTPGQGLQFLFEYFSETQRNKGNFPGRFSGRQFSNSRSEMNVSTLELGDSALYLCASSSRPQGRSGNTIYFGEGSWLTVV.

The CDR3 region is CASSPSLAFLTDTQYF. The CDR3 region has the DNA TGTGCCAGCAGCCCCTCGTTGGCCTTCCTCACAGATACGCAGTATTTT. The V gene is TRBV9, the J gene TRBJ2-3, with unresolved D. Looked up from germline, CDR1 is SGDLS and CDR2 is YYNGEE. The CDR3 sequence is 16 residues long. Trimming cost V 4 bases and J 2 bases, with 17 bases left between them.

The chain couples TRBV4-1 to TRBJ2-3, with 9 bases identical to TRBD1. This CDR3 contains 17 residues. J was trimmed by 5 bases and V by 2 bases; bases with no gene match: 11. Germline V gene lookup returns CDR1 MGHRA and CDR2 YSYEKL. CDR3 in amino acids: CASSQREDRGFGDTQYF. CDR3 DNA: TGCGCCAGCAGCCAACGTGAGGACAGGGGTTTTGGAGATACGCAGTATTTT.